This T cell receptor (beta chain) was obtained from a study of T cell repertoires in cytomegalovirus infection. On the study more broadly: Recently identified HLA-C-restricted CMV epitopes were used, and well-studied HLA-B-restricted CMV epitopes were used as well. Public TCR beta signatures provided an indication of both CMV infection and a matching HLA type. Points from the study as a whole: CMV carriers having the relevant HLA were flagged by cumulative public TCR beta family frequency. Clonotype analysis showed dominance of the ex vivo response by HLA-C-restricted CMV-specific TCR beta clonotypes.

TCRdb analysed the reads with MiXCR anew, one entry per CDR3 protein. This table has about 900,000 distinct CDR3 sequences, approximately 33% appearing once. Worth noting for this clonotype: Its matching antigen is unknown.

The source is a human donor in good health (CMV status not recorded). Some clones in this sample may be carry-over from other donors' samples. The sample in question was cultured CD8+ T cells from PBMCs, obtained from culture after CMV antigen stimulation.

Written as DNA, the CDR3 is TGTGCCAGCAGTACCTCAGGGCGGGAGCAGTTCTTC. Translated, it gives CASSTSGREQFF. The genes are TRBV27 and TRBJ2-1; TRBD1 might be the D (5 bases). The germline gives CDR1 MNHEY, CDR2 SMNVEV (reference sequence). The CDR3 covers 12 residues. Trimming pared 5 bases from V and 10 bases from J, leaving 12 bases between.